Listed below are T cell receptor beta chains from one sample, sequenced in a study of cytomegalovirus exposure and HLA in healthy donors. The protocol was immunoSEQ multiplex PCR, while the TCRdb copy is restricted to in-frame clones and leaves out a portion. The table records about 67,000 clones, about 70% of them present only once. Sequencing was performed on PBMCs. These receptors came from a woman aged 25-40 years in good health and CMV-seronegative. CDR3s include the opening cysteine and the closing phenylalanine or tryptophan. Fields, in order: V gene, J gene, D gene, clone size, CDR3 length, CDR3 DNA, CDR3 protein. The D gene is left open where the match is weak. Size is omitted from some rows. Given values are once, few, many or a class for expanded clones.

>TRBV14|TRBJ1-1|NA|few|14
TGTGCCAGCAGCCCCGGGGTGCGGAACACTGAAGCTTTCTTT
CASSPGVRNTEAFF
>TRBV6-5|TRBJ1-1|NA|NA|15
TGTGCCAGCAGTTTAAAGTTGGGGGGGAACACTGAAGCTTTCTTT
CASSLKLGGNTEAFF
>TRBV5-4|TRBJ1-5|NA|NA|16
TGTGCCAGCGGGTCGTACGGGTCTTCTAGCACAGATACGCAGCATTTT
CASGSYGSSSTDTQHF
>TRBV5-4|TRBJ1-2|NA|NA|13
TGTGCCAGCTCGACTGAGAGGGCCTATGGCTACACCTTC
CASSTERAYGYTF
>TRBV4-2|TRBJ1-2|NA|NA|14
TGTGCCAGCAGCCTCCAAGGGGGAGGGTATGGCTACACCTTC
CASSLQGGGYGYTF
>TRBV14|TRBJ1-6|NA|NA|13
TGTGCCAGCAGCCAATCCCGACTGATTCCCCTCCACTTT
CASSQSRLIPLHF
>TRBV4-3|TRBJ1-2|TRBD1|NA|15
TGCGCCAGCAGCCAATACTTCAGGGGGCCGGGAGGCTACACCTTC
CASSQYFRGPGGYTF
>TRBV2|TRBJ1-3|TRBD1|NA|17
TGTGCCAGCAGTGACCAGGACAGGGAGGCTAGTTGTAACACCATATATTTT
CASSDQDREASCNTIYF
>TRBV25-1|TRBJ2-2|TRBD1|NA|15
TGTGCCAGCAGTGAACCAGGGGGAATCACCGGGGAGCTGTTTTTT
CASSEPGGITGELFF
>TRBV5-1|TRBJ1-2|TRBD1|NA|14
TGCGCCAGCAGGGTGGGACAGGGCAAAGTGGGCTACACCTTC
CASRVGQGKVGYTF
>TRBV19|TRBJ1-1|TRBD1|few|14
TGTGCCACCTGGGACAGAGCTATGAACACTGAAGCTTTCTTT
CATWDRAMNTEAFF
>TRBV7-3|TRBJ1-1|NA|NA|14
TGTGCCAGCAGCTTATCATCCGGGAACACTGAAGCTTTCTTT
CASSLSSGNTEAFF
>TRBV6-5|TRBJ1-3|TRBD1|few|15
TGTGCCAGCAGTTACCGGACAGGGGACGGAAACACCATATATTTT
CASSYRTGDGNTIYF
>TRBV2|TRBJ2-3|NA|NA|15
TGTGCCAGCAGTGAATTGTCAGGGAGCACAGATACGCAGTATTTT
CASSELSGSTDTQYF
>TRBV4-1|TRBJ1-1|NA|once|17
TGCGCCAGCAGCCAAGTCCCGTACTATGCGGTGAACACTGAAGCTTTCTTT
CASSQVPYYAVNTEAFF
>TRBV7-9|TRBJ1-3|NA|NA|15
TGTTCCAGCAGCTCCGAGGGAATGACTGGAAACACCATATATTTT
CSSSSEGMTGNTIYF
>TRBV5-1|TRBJ2-5|TRBD2|NA|16
TGCGCCAGCAGCCCCGATGGGCGGGGGGGAGAGGAGACCCAGTACTTC
CASSPDGRGGEETQYF
>TRBV5-1|TRBJ2-3|NA|NA|15
TGCGCCAGCAACCGGGGTGGGGTCACCACAGATACGCAGTATTTT
CASNRGGVTTDTQYF
>TRBV4-2|TRBJ2-5|NA|NA|14
TGTGCCAGCAGCTTGGAGGGCCCCCGAGAGACCCAGTACTTC
CASSLEGPRETQYF
>TRBV27|TRBJ2-7|TRBD1|NA|14
TGTGCCAGCAGTCCGGGACAGGGGAGGTACGAGCAGTACTTC
CASSPGQGRYEQYF
>TRBV4-1|TRBJ2-5|NA|NA|15
TGCGCCAGCAGCCAATGGGGGGACAGTCAAGAGACCCAGTACTTC
CASSQWGDSQETQYF
>TRBV7-2|TRBJ2-1|NA|NA|14
TGTGCCAGCCTGGAGGGGGGGGCCTCCAATGAGCAGTTCTTC
CASLEGGASNEQFF
>TRBV7-2|TRBJ2-7|NA|NA|15
TGTGCCAGCAGCGGCCAGACGGCAGGTCTAACCGAGCAGTACTTC
CASSGQTAGLTEQYF
>TRBV6-5|TRBJ2-7|TRBD1|few|15
TGTGCCAGCAGTTTATTGCGACAGGGGGCGGGCGAGCAGTACTTC
CASSLLRQGAGEQYF
>TRBV5-6|TRBJ2-7|TRBD2|NA|15
TGTGCCAGCAGCTTTCTAGCGGGGAGATTCTACGAGCAGTACTTC
CASSFLAGRFYEQYF
>TRBV6-5|TRBJ2-1|NA|once|14
TGTGCCAGCAGTACTAGCAGCTCCTACAATGAGCAGTTCTTC
CASSTSSSYNEQFF
>TRBV7-3|TRBJ1-2|NA|many|14
TGTGCCAGCAGCTTAGGAGGGCAGATCCGAGGCTACACCTTC
CASSLGGQIRGYTF
>TRBV28|TRBJ2-7|TRBD1|NA|14
TGTGCCAGCAGAGGACAGGGGGCGAAGTACGAGCAGTACTTC
CASRGQGAKYEQYF
>TRBV13|TRBJ1-2|NA|NA|13
TGTGCCAGCAGCTTGGCAGGGGTATATGGCTACACCTTC
CASSLAGVYGYTF
>TRBV7-9|TRBJ1-2|NA|few|13
TGTGCCAGCAGCTTAGGCCGGGACTATGGCTACACCTTC
CASSLGRDYGYTF
>TRBV28|TRBJ1-4|TRBD1|NA|15
TGTGCCACGGTGACAGGGACCGCAACTAATGAAAAACTGTTTTTT
CATVTGTATNEKLFF
>TRBV5-1|TRBJ2-1|NA|NA|15
TGCGCCAGCAGCTTGGAGGACTATTACTACAATGAGCAGTTCTTC
CASSLEDYYYNEQFF
>TRBV7-2|TRBJ1-3|NA|once|15
TGTGCCAGCAGCGCTGGCAACGGGGATGGAAACACCATATATTTT
CASSAGNGDGNTIYF
>TRBV4-1|TRBJ1-6|TRBD1|NA|17
TGCGCCAGCAGCCAAGATCGACAGGGACGGAGGAATTCACCCCTCCACTTT
CASSQDRQGRRNSPLHF
>TRBV29-1|TRBJ2-7|NA|NA|12
TGCAGCGCCGCGGACTTTGGGTACGAGCAGTACTTC
CSAADFGYEQYF
>TRBV19|TRBJ2-2|TRBD1|NA|16
TGTGCCAGTAGTACCCGGACAGGATCGAACACCGGGGAGCTGTTTTTT
CASSTRTGSNTGELFF
>TRBV19|TRBJ2-3|TRBD2|NA|13
TGTGCCACACGGGACTATTCCACAGATACGCAGTATTTT
CATRDYSTDTQYF
>TRBV7-2|TRBJ2-2|NA|NA|15
TGTGCCAGCAGCCGACTTTCTCGGAGCACCGGGGAGCTGTTTTTT
CASSRLSRSTGELFF
>TRBV11-2|TRBJ2-5|NA|NA|13
TGTGCCAGCAGGAGGGGGGGTGGAGAGACCCAGTACTTC
CASRRGGGETQYF
>TRBV6-5|TRBJ2-1|NA|NA|13
TGTGCCAGCAGCACAGGGACCGGAAATGAGCAGTTCTTC
CASSTGTGNEQFF
>TRBV11-3|TRBJ1-5|TRBD1|NA|18
TGTGCCAGCAGCCTCTCTCTGGACAGGGTCTATAGCAATCAGCCCCAGCATTTT
CASSLSLDRVYSNQPQHF
>TRBV4-3|TRBJ2-7|NA|NA|14
TGCGCCAGCAGCCAAGGGCAGGGGACGGACGAGCAGTACTTC
CASSQGQGTDEQYF
>TRBV4-2|TRBJ2-3|NA|NA|18
TGTGCCAGCAGCCCCGGGACTCTCGCGGGTCTCGTCACAGATACGCAGTATTTT
CASSPGTLAGLVTDTQYF
>TRBV28|TRBJ2-1|TRBD2|few|20
TGTGCCAGCAGTTTATACCAGGGGACTAGCGGGGGGTCCCCCTACAATGAGCAGTTCTTC
CASSLYQGTSGGSPYNEQFF
>TRBV7-2|TRBJ2-3|NA|NA|11
TGTGCCAGCAGGGGGGGTGATACGCAGTATTTT
CASRGGDTQYF
>TRBV10-3|TRBJ1-1|NA|NA|13
TGTGCCAGCAGTGAAGGGGGGGGCACTGAAGCTTTCTTT
CASSEGGGTEAFF
>TRBV7-2|TRBJ2-5|TRBD1|NA|12
TGTGCCAGCAGCTCATACGGACAGGGCCAGTACTTC
CASSSYGQGQYF
>TRBV6-6|TRBJ1-2|NA|NA|14
TGTGCCAGCAGTTACTCGAACGGTAACTATGGCTACACCTTC
CASSYSNGNYGYTF
>TRBV6-5|TRBJ2-7|NA|NA|11
TGTGCCACTCTAGACGGTTACGAGCAGTACTTC
CATLDGYEQYF
>TRBV30|TRBJ1-2|NA|NA|13
TGTGCCTGGAGTCTCCTAACAGGCTATGGCTACACCTTC
CAWSLLTGYGYTF
>TRBV9|TRBJ1-6|NA|NA|17
TGTGCCAGCAGCATTGGGATGGGGGGGAGTAATAATTCACCCCTCCACTTT
CASSIGMGGSNNSPLHF
>TRBV19|TRBJ1-1|TRBD1|few|12
TGTGCCAGTAGTTTGAGGGGGCGCATAGCTTTCTTT
CASSLRGRIAFF
>TRBV7-2|TRBJ1-1|NA|NA|13
TGTGCCAGCAGCCCAGACATGAACACTGAAGCTTTCTTT
CASSPDMNTEAFF
>TRBV4-1|TRBJ1-5|NA|few|14
TGCGCCAGCAGCCAAGATGGGCTAAATCAGCCCCAGCATTTT
CASSQDGLNQPQHF